The TCR beta chain described here comes from a study of T-cell reconstitution after alpha-beta-depleted transplantation in children. J gave up 0 bases and V 4 bases, and 3 bases lay outside the gene matches. Germline CDR1 reads MDHEN; CDR2 reads SYDVKM. The CDR3 totals 16 residues. The library targeted TCRbeta and was prepared with unique molecular identifiers. TCRdb recomputed calls from the PCR reads with MiXCR, one row per CDR3 protein. The top ten clones hold 2% to 3% of a sample with approximately 340,000 distinct CDR3 sequences, about 9.3% of them seen once. The sample consisted of PBMCs from the stem cell graft donor, taken from the stem cell graft. The receptor was derived from a human donor who donated a stem cell graft to a child with acute lymphoblastic leukemia. The chain uses TRBV28 and TRBJ2-7, with 13 bases that match TRBD2. CDR3 sequence (DNA): TGTGCCAGCAGTTCAAGGACTAGCGGGAGCTCCTACGAGCAGTACTTC. Protein: CASSSRTSGSSYEQYF. The complete variable domain, with remaining parts taken from reference TRBV28 and TRBJ2-7, reads DVKVTQSSRYLVKRTGEKVFLECVQDMDHENMFWYRQDPGLGLRLIYFSYDVKMKEKGDIPEGYSVSREKKERFSLILESASTNQTSMYLCASSSRTSGSSYEQYFGPGTRLTVT.